These 26 T cell receptor beta chains were all obtained from the same sample, sequenced in a study of blood T cell repertoires in COVID-19. TCRdb's table, derived via immunoSEQ multiplex PCR, lists solely in-frame clones and lacks some. The sample lists 230,000 or so clones; 75% to 85% were seen once. The sample was peripheral blood. Every receptor here comes from a woman aged 40 to 50 who had recovered from COVID-19.

The chain carries TRBV29-1 and TRBJ2-6; D may be TRBD2 (5 bases). The germline V gene has CDR1 SQVTM and CDR2 ANQGSEA. With 5 bases removed from V and 0 bases from J, the gap between germline ends came to 14 bases. The length of the CDR3 is 16 residues. Written as DNA, the CDR3 is TGCAGCGTTTACGGGGTCCCGAGCTCTGGGGCCAACGTCCTGACTTTC. Translated, it gives CSVYGVPSSGANVLTF.

The chain combines TRBV7-2 with TRBJ2-7; a possible D gene is TRBD1 (5 bases). This CDR3 is 14 amino acids long. CDR1 is SGHTA and CDR2 is FQGNSA in the germline V gene. Deletions cut 3 bases from V and 1 base from J, with 10 bases between. The CDR3, as DNA: TGTGCCAGCAGCTTTCCGACAGTTTCCTACGAGCAGTACTTC. Encoded protein: CASSFPTVSYEQYF.

This chain links TRBV18 with TRBJ1-1, with D unclear. Germline V gene lookup returns CDR1 KGHSH and CDR2 LQKENI. Trimming cost V 2 bases and J 11 bases, with 21 bases left between them. CDR3 size: 15 residues. CDR3: CASSPTFDSESSAFF. In nucleotides, the CDR3 is TGTGCCAGCTCACCAACCTTCGACTCTGAATCGTCGGCTTTCTTT.

The chain combines TRBV5-1 with TRBJ2-5, with a tentative D call TRBD2 (5 bases). CDR3 size: 13 residues. CDR1 is SGHRS and CDR2 is YFSETQ in the germline V gene. V was pared by 3 bases and J by 2 bases, with 8 bases between. The DNA for the CDR3 is TGCGCCAGCAGCTGGAGGCGGCAAGAGACCCAGTACTTC. Amino acids: CASSWRRQETQYF.

The genes are TRBV4-2 and TRBJ2-2; D remains ambiguous. Germline values: CDR1 LGHNA, CDR2 YNFKEQ. V was clipped by 11 bases and J by 3 bases, with 19 bases between them. The CDR3 length is 15 residues. CDR3 sequence: CAASSRILYTGELFF. CDR3 sequence (DNA): TGTGCCGCCAGCAGCCGGATACTATACACCGGGGAGCTGTTTTTT.

This clone appeared a single time. This chain uses TRBV9 with TRBJ2-5, with D perhaps TRBD2 (6 bases). V was shortened by 5 bases and J by 5 bases, with 10 bases between the two germline ends. The CDR3 sequence is 12 residues long. Germline V gene lookup returns CDR1 SGDLS and CDR2 YYNGEE. CDR3 nucleotides: TGTGCCAGCAGTGCGGGGTTGGAGACCCAGTACTTC. It yields the protein CASSAGLETQYF. The complete variable domain, with remaining parts taken from reference TRBV9 and TRBJ2-5, reads DSGVTQTPKHLITATGQRVTLRCSPRSGDLSVYWYQQSLDQGLQFLIQYYNGEERAKGNILERFSAQQFPDLHSELNLSSLELGDSALYFCASSAGLETQYFGPGTRLLVL.

The chain links TRBV7-9 to TRBJ1-2; D gene unclear. Germline loops: CDR1 SEHNR, CDR2 FQNEAQ (reference sequence). V was pared by 1 base and J by 6 bases, with 12 bases between. The CDR3 is 14 amino acids. CDR3 nucleotides: TGTGCCAGCAGCTTAGTCTCACCCGAGGATGGCTACACCTTC. Its translation: CASSLVSPEDGYTF. The entire variable domain, with the rest obtained from reference TRBV7-9 and TRBJ1-2, is as follows: DTGVSQNPRHKITKRGQNVTFRCDPISEHNRLYWYRQTLGQGPEFLTYFQNEAQLEKSRLLSDRFSAERPKGSFSTLEIQRTEQGDSAMYLCASSLVSPEDGYTFGSGTRLTVV.

This clone was counted at least ten times. J is TRBJ2-6 and V is TRBV27, with no clear D. The V end was cut by 2 bases, the J end by 2 bases, with 4 bases between. Germline CDR1 is MNHEY and CDR2 is SMNVEV (reference sequence). CDR3 length: 14 residues. CDR3 residues: CASSLIAGANVLTF. The DNA for the CDR3 is TGTGCCAGCAGTTTAATAGCTGGGGCCAACGTCCTGACTTTC.

The chain uses TRBV12-3 or TRBV12-4 and TRBJ1-2, with D hard to call. This CDR3 contains 12 residues. The germline V and J ends were trimmed by 2 bases and 8 bases, with 9 bases remaining between them. The CDR3 nucleotides read TGTGCCAGCAGTTTACCAGGACTCGGCTACACCTTC. Translated, it gives CASSLPGLGYTF.

The gene calls are TRBV6-1 and TRBJ1-2; tentative D call: TRBD1 (5 bases). The germline V gene has CDR1 MNHNS and CDR2 SASEGT. This CDR3 region has 14 residues. V was cut by 2 bases and J by 5 bases, with 12 bases left in between. CDR3 in DNA: TGTGCCAGCAGTGAAAATAGGGGAAAGTATGGCTACACCTTC. Amino acid sequence: CASSENRGKYGYTF.

This clone was seen once. This rearrangement joins TRBV4-3 to TRBJ1-6, with D perhaps matching TRBD1 (6 bases). V dropped 2 bases and J dropped 7 bases, with 12 bases sitting between them. CDR3 size: 15 residues. Germline lookup yields CDR1 LGHNA and CDR2 YSLEER. The CDR3 spells CASSQSDRSNSPLHF. CDR3 in DNA: TGCGCCAGCAGCCAATCTGACAGGTCAAATTCACCCCTCCACTTT.

J is TRBJ2-7 and V is TRBV11-3; D might be TRBD2 (5 bases). The CDR3 runs to 16 residues. V was trimmed by 1 base and J by 5 bases, leaving 18 bases between them. CDR1 is SGHNT, CDR2 YENEEA, per germline. The CDR3 loop reads CASSLGGDMSLDEQYF. CDR3 DNA sequence: TGTGCCAGCAGCTTAGGGGGAGACATGAGCCTCGACGAGCAGTACTTC.

The chain is built from TRBV5-1 and TRBJ2-5, with D maybe TRBD2 (6 bases). Germline-derived CDR1 and CDR2 are SGHRS and YFSETQ. The CDR3 length is 14 residues. V was cut by 4 bases and J by 7 bases, with 17 bases left in between. The CDR3 DNA is TGCGCCAGCAGCGGCGGGGAACTCTCGGGGACCCAGTACTTC. Translated, it gives CASSGGELSGTQYF.

V usage is TRBV25-1 and J usage is TRBJ1-4, with D perhaps matching TRBD1 (6 bases). V lost 6 bases and J lost 0, with 11 bases in between. Germline assignment: CDR1 MGHDK and CDR2 SYGVNS. This CDR3 spans 15 amino acids. This CDR3 is CASRGGPATNEKLFF. DNA for the CDR3: TGTGCCAGCAGGGGGGGGCCTGCAACTAATGAAAAACTGTTTTTT.

This clone was detected a few times. The chain couples TRBV6-5 to TRBJ2-5; TRBD2 matches at 7 bases. V lost 0 bases to trimming and J lost 4 bases; unmatched junction nucleotides: 5. The CDR3 is 15 residues long. CDR1 and CDR2 from the germline V gene are MNHEY and SVGAGI. CDR3 bases: TGTGCCAGCAGTTACTCGACGGGGAGGGGAGAGACCCAGTACTTC. Its protein is CASSYSTGRGETQYF.

This CDR3 is CASYPGQGDYEQYF. CDR3 bases: TGCGCCAGCTACCCGGGACAGGGGGATTACGAGCAGTACTTC. The chain recombines TRBV10-2 with TRBJ2-7, with 11 bases matching TRBD1. Trimming removed 8 bases from V and 4 bases from J; junction bases left unmatched: 7. CDR3 size: 14 residues. Germline V gene data show CDR1 as WSHSY and CDR2 as SAAADI.

The genes are TRBV7-9 and TRBJ1-1, with 7 bases aligning to TRBD1. Losses at the gene ends were 4 bases for V and 2 bases for J; bases not matched to a gene: 10. The germline gives CDR1 SEHNR, CDR2 FQNEAQ (reference sequence). There are 16 residues in the CDR3. CDR3 coding DNA: TGTGCCAGCAGCTCTAACCCGGACAGGCAAAACACTGAAGCTTTCTTT. It specifies CASSSNPDRQNTEAFF.

V usage is TRBV5-6 and J usage is TRBJ1-1; no clear D. The ends were cut back, 4 bases at V and 3 bases at J, with 4 bases in the middle. The germline V gene encodes CDR1 SGHDT and CDR2 YYEEEE. The CDR3 is made up of 11 amino acids. The CDR3: CASSLYTEAFF. Written as DNA, the CDR3 is TGTGCCAGCAGCCTTTACACTGAAGCTTTCTTT.

The chain has TRBV7-2 and TRBJ2-5; 7 bases match TRBD1. CDR1 is SGHTA and CDR2 is FQGNSA in the germline V gene. V shed 5 bases, J shed 5 bases, and the junction held 11 bases outside the gene matches. This CDR3 spans 15 amino acids. The chain's CDR3 is CASSQTGTQGETQYF. CDR3 bases: TGTGCCAGCAGCCAAACCGGGACACAGGGGGAGACCCAGTACTTC.

The rearrangement links TRBV7-3 to TRBJ1-1; 8 bases match TRBD1. CDR3 length: 14 amino acids. After removal of 2 bases from V and 4 bases from J, the junction contained 3 bases not matched to a gene. CDR1 and CDR2 from the germline V gene are SGHTA and FQGTGA. CDR3 in DNA: TGTGCCAGCAGCTTAGACAGGGGATTCACTGAAGCTTTCTTT. Translation gives CASSLDRGFTEAFF.

The chain joins TRBV6-5 to TRBJ2-3; 7 bases are a match to TRBD2. The V gene's germline CDR1 is MNHEY and CDR2 SVGAGI. V trimming: 5 bases; J trimming: 5 bases; junction bases outside the gene matches: 10. The length of the CDR3 is 15 residues. The CDR3, as DNA: TGTGCCAGCAGTCCCCGGGGGGAAGGATTAGATACGCAGTATTTT. It translates to CASSPRGEGLDTQYF.

The chain uses TRBV18 and TRBJ2-1, with TRBD1 identical over 7 bases. V was pared by 2 bases and J by 2 bases, with 6 bases of the junction left unmatched. Germline values: CDR1 KGHSH, CDR2 LQKENI. CDR3 size: 16 residues. The CDR3 region has the DNA TGTGCCAGCTCACCAAGGTCACAGGGGACCTACAATGAGCAGTTCTTC. This encodes CASSPRSQGTYNEQFF.

The genes are TRBV5-4 and TRBJ1-2; 9 bases line up with TRBD1. This CDR3 region has 17 residues. Trimming cost V 4 bases and J 1 base; bases outside gene matches: 11. Germline values: CDR1 SGHNT, CDR2 YYREEE (reference sequence). The CDR3 protein is CASSPGGTGTYNYGYTF. For the CDR3, the DNA is TGTGCCAGCAGCCCCGGAGGGACAGGGACATATAACTATGGCTACACCTTC.

The gene calls are TRBV6-5 and TRBJ2-1; 7 nucleotides agree with TRBD1. Trimming removed 5 bases from V and 6 bases from J; junction bases left unmatched: 7. The length of the CDR3 is 14 residues. Per the germline V gene, CDR1 is MNHEY and CDR2 is SVGAGI. The CDR3, as DNA: TGTGCCAGCAGTAGACAGGGCCTCCTCAATGAGCAGTTCTTC. Translated: CASSRQGLLNEQFF.

With respect to this clone: Within the sample, other DNA sequences also encode this same CDR3. The gene calls are TRBV18 and TRBJ2-5, with D maybe TRBD2 (6 bases). The CDR3 sequence is 13 residues long. Trimming left V 4 bases short and J 5 bases short, with 11 bases between. CDR1 is KGHSH and CDR2 is LQKENI in the germline V gene. The CDR3 DNA reads TGTGCCAGCTCACGGGACTCACAGGAGACCCAGTACTTC. It translates to CASSRDSQETQYF.

The chain joins TRBV4-3 to TRBJ1-1; D ambiguous. CDR1 and CDR2 from the germline V gene are LGHNA and YSLEER. V was shortened by 0 bases and J by 4 bases, with 6 bases between the two germline ends. CDR3 length: 13 amino acids. Here the CDR3 DNA reads TGCGCCAGCAGCCAAGAATTGCGCACTGAAGCTTTCTTT. It yields the protein CASSQELRTEAFF.